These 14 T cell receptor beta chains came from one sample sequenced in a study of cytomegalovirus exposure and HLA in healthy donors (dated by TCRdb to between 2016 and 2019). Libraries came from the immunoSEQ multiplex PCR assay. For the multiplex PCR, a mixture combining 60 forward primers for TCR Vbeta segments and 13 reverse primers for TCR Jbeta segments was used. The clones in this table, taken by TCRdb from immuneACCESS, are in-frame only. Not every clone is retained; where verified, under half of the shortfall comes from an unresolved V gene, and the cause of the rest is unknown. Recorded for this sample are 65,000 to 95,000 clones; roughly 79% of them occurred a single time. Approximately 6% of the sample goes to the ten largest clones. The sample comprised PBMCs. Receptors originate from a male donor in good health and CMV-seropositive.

Written as DNA, the CDR3 is TGTGCCAGCAGTTACACGACAGGGGCTAACTATGGCTACACCTTC. Translating gives CASSYTTGANYGYTF. J is TRBJ1-2 and V is TRBV6-5, with 8 bases lining up with TRBD1. The CDR3 spans 15 residues. Germline values: CDR1 MNHEY, CDR2 SVGAGI. Trimming removed 2 bases from V and 0 bases from J; junction bases left unmatched: 2.

The CDR3 protein is CASSLGTYPNQPQHF. The CDR3 nucleotides read TGTGCCAGCAGTTTAGGCACGTACCCCAATCAGCCCCAGCATTTT. The gene calls are TRBV27 and TRBJ1-5; D gene ambiguous. The CDR3 is 15 amino acids. The germline V gene has CDR1 MNHEY and CDR2 SMNVEV (reference sequence). V was clipped by 2 bases and J by 3 bases, with 11 bases between them.

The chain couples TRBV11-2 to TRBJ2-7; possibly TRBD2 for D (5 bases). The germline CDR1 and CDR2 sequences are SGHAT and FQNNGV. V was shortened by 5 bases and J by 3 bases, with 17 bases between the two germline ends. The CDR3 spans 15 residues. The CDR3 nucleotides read TGTGCCAGCAGCCCTGAGGGCGGTTACCTCTACGAGCAGTACTTC. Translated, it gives CASSPEGGYLYEQYF.

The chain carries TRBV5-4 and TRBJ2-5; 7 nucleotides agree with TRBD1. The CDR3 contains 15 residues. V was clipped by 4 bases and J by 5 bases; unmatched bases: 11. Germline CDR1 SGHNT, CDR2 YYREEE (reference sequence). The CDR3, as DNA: TGTGCCAGCAGCCCTCAGACAGGGCGGGCGGAGACCCAGTACTTC. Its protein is CASSPQTGRAETQYF. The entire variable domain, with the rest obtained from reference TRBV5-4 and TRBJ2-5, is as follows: ETGVTQSPTHLIKTRGQQVTLRCSSQSGHNTVSWYQQALGQGPQFIFQYYREEENGRGNFPPRFSGLQFPNYSSELNVNALELDDSALYLCASSPQTGRAETQYFGPGTRLLVL.

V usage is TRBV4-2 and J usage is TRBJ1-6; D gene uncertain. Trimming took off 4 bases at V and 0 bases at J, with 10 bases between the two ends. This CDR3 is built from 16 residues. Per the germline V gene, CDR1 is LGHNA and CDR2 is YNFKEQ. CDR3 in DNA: TGTGCCAGCAGCCCCGCCTCGGGCTCCTATAATTCACCCCTCCACTTT. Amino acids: CASSPASGSYNSPLHF.

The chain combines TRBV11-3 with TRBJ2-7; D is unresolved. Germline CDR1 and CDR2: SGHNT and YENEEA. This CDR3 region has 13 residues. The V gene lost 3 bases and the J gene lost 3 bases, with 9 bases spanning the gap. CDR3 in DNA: TGTGCCAGCAGCTTCGGAGCTGACTACGAGCAGTACTTC. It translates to CASSFGADYEQYF.

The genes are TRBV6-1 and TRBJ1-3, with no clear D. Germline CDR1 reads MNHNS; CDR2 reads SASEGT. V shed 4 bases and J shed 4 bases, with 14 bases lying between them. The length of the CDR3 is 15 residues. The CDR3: CASSGQHRKGNTIYF. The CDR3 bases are TGTGCCAGCAGTGGCCAACATCGCAAAGGAAACACCATATATTTT.

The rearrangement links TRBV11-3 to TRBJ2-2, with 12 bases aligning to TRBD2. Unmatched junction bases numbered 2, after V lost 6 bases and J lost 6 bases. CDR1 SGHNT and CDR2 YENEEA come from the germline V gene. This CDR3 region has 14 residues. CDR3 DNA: TGTGCCAGCAGATCTAGCGGGGGGGCCGGGGAGCTGTTTTTT. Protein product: CASRSSGGAGELFF.

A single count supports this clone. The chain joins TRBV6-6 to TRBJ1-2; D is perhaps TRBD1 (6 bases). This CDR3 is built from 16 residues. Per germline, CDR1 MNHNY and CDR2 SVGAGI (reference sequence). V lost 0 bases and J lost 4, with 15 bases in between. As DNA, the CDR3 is TGTGCCAGCAGTTACTCGAAATGGGGGCTGGGCTATGGCTACACCTTC. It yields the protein CASSYSKWGLGYGYTF.

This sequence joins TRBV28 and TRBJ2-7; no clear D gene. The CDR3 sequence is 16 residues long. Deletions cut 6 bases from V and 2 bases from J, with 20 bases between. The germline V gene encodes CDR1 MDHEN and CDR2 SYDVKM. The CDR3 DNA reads TGTGCCAGCAGCTTCGACATTGTGTCTTTAACCTACGAGCAGTACTTC. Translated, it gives CASSFDIVSLTYEQYF.

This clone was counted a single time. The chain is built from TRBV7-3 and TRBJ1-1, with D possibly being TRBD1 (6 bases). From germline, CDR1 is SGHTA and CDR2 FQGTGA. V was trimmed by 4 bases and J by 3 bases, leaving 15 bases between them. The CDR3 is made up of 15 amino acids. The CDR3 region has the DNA TGTGCCAGCAGCTCGCAGGGGTTTGGGGACACTGAAGCTTTCTTT. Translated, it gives CASSSQGFGDTEAFF.

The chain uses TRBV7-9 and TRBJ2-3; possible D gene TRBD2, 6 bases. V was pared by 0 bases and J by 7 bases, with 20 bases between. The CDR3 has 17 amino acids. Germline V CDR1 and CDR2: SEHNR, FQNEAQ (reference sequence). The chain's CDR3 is CASSLARAGNGLYTQYF. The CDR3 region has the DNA TGTGCCAGCAGCTTAGCGAGGGCGGGGAATGGTCTTTATACGCAGTATTTT.

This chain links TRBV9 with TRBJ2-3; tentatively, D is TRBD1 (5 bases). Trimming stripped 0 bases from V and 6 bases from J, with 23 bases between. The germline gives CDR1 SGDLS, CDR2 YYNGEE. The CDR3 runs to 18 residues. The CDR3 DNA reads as TGTGCCAGCAGCGTAGAGGGTAGGGGCAGACGTCGATTTGATACGCAGTATTTT. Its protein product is CASSVEGRGRRRFDTQYF.

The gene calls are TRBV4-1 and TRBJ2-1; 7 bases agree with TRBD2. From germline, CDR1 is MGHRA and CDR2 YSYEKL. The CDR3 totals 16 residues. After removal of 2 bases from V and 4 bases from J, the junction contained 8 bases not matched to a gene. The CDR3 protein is CASSQLAERRYNEQFF. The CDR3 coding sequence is TGCGCCAGCAGCCAACTAGCGGAGAGGAGGTACAATGAGCAGTTCTTC.